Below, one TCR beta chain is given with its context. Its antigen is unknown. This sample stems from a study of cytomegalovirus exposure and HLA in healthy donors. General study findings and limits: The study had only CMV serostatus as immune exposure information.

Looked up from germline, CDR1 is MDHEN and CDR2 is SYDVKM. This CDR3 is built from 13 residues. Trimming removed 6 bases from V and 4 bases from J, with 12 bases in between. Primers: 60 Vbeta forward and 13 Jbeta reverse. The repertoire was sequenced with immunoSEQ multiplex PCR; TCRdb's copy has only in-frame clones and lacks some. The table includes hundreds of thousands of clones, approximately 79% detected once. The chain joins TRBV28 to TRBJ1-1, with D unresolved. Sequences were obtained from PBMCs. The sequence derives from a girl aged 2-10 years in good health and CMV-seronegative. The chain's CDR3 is CASRPGGGTEAFF. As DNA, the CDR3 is TGTGCCAGCAGACCCGGCGGTGGCACTGAAGCTTTCTTT.